Shown below are 31 T cell receptor beta chains from a single sample sequenced in a study of T cells in Graves' hyperthyroidism and ophthalmopathy (dated by TCRdb to about 2019). Preparation of the library involved multiplex PCR. Data came from an Illumina HiSeq 2000. The TCR beta CDR3 regions were amplified from the RNA transcripts. The first round of RT-PCR for the TCR CDR3 was performed with the HTBI primer set and the Qiagen OneStep RT-PCR kit. TCRdb reprocessed the public reads (quality trimming at Q25 with fastp, clone calling with MiXCR) and kept in-frame beta chains. Under each unique CDR3 protein, matching rows form one entry showing the most common genes and DNA. The sample table contains hundreds of thousands of distinct CDR3 sequences; only one count was recorded for 15% to 18% of them. The top ten clones comprise 11% to 15% of the sample. Sequencing was done on a sample of blood. The receptors come from a woman aged 18-29 years with Graves' hyperthyroidism.

This clonotype was counted ten times or more. The rearrangement links TRBV7-9 to TRBJ2-3, with 9 bases fitting TRBD2. The length of the CDR3 is 15 residues. V shed 3 bases and J 3 bases; nucleotides not matched to a gene: 4. From germline, CDR1 is SEHNR and CDR2 FQNEAQ (reference sequence). The CDR3 loop reads CASSFGSGGTDTQYF. CDR3 coding DNA: TGTGCCAGCAGCTTCGGAAGCGGGGGGACAGATACGCAGTATTTT.

V is TRBV3-1 and J is TRBJ2-1; no reliable D call. The CDR3 is made up of 12 amino acids. Trimming cost V 0 bases and J 15 bases, with 12 bases left between them. Germline CDR1 is LGHDT and CDR2 is YNNKEL (reference sequence). The CDR3 DNA is TGTGCCAGCAGCCAAGACTCGGTGGTTCGGTTCTTC. Amino acid sequence: CASSQDSVVRFF.

This clonotype was recorded many times. This chain connects TRBV12-3 or TRBV12-4 to TRBJ2-5; possible D gene TRBD1, 5 bases. The CDR3 is 15 residues long. The V end was cut by 7 bases, the J end by 0 bases, with 15 bases between. In nucleotides, the CDR3 is TGTGCCAGCACATCAGGGCACGCGTACCAAGAGACCCAGTACTTC. Amino acids: CASTSGHAYQETQYF.

This clonotype was observed many times. The chain has TRBV5-1 and TRBJ1-1; tentative D call: TRBD1 (5 bases). From germline, CDR1 is SGHRS and CDR2 YFSETQ. There are 14 residues in the CDR3. Trimming took off 5 bases at V and 5 bases at J, with 16 bases between the two ends. CDR3 amino acids: CASRGPGERTEAFF. The DNA of the CDR3 is TGCGCCAGCAGGGGTCCGGGGGAGAGGACTGAAGCTTTCTTT. The whole variable domain, filled in from reference TRBV5-1 and TRBJ1-1, reads KAGVTQTPRYLIKTRGQQVTLSCSPISGHRSVSWYQQTPGQGLQFLFEYFSETQRNKGNFPGRFSGRQFSNSRSEMNVSTLELGDSALYLCASRGPGERTEAFFGQGTRLTVV.

This chain links TRBV28 with TRBJ2-5; 9 nucleotides align to TRBD1. From germline, CDR1 is MDHEN and CDR2 SYDVKM. After removal of 6 bases from V and 5 bases from J, the junction contained 13 bases not matched to a gene. The CDR3 covers 16 residues. For the CDR3, the DNA is TGTGCCAGCAGGGGGCGGGACAGGGAAGCTGCGGAGACCCAGTACTTC. Amino acids: CASRGRDREAAETQYF.

There are many counts of this clonotype. V gene TRBV27 combines with J gene TRBJ2-1, with D hard to call. This CDR3 is 14 amino acids long. The V and J ends lost 2 bases and 1 base respectively, with 6 bases between them. From germline, CDR1 is MNHEY and CDR2 SMNVEV (reference sequence). The CDR3, as DNA: TGTGCCAGCAGTTTACGGTGGTCCTACAATGAGCAGTTCTTC. Translation: CASSLRWSYNEQFF.

This chain connects TRBV5-5 to TRBJ1-1, with a possible D match to TRBD1 (6 bases). CDR3 size: 20 residues. Germline CDR1 SGHKS, CDR2 YYEKEE (reference sequence). Trimming removed 4 bases at V and 0 bases at J, with 28 bases between. The CDR3, as DNA: TGTGCCAGCAGCCCGAGGAGAGAGGGGGTAAAGAAACGATTGAACACTGAAGCTTTCTTT. Translating it yields CASSPRREGVKKRLNTEAFF.

This clonotype was seen many times. J is TRBJ1-5 and V is TRBV18; D perhaps matches TRBD1 (5 bases). Germline CDR1 is KGHSH and CDR2 is LQKENI. Trimming removed 3 bases at V and 4 bases at J, with 13 bases between. This CDR3 is built from 15 residues. The CDR3 loop is CASSPPGTTNQPQHF. In DNA form, the CDR3 reads TGTGCCAGCTCACCCCCCGGGACTACGAATCAGCCCCAGCATTTT.

The gene calls are TRBV24-1 and TRBJ1-5; D is perhaps TRBD1 (6 bases). Germline lookup yields CDR1 KGHDR and CDR2 SFDVKD. The CDR3 extends over 14 amino acids. Trimming took off 5 bases at V and 4 bases at J, with 11 bases between the two ends. The DNA of the CDR3 is TGTGCCACCAGTGCCACAGGGAAAAATCAGCCCCAGCATTTT. It specifies CATSATGKNQPQHF.

This clonotype was observed a handful of times. The rearrangement links TRBV27 to TRBJ2-5; possible D gene TRBD1, 7 bases. From germline, CDR1 is MNHEY and CDR2 SMNVEV (reference sequence). The CDR3 has 15 amino acids. Trimming took off 5 bases at V and 4 bases at J, with 17 bases between the two ends. The CDR3 region is CASSHEGQGGETQYF. Here the CDR3 DNA reads TGTGCCAGCAGTCATGAGGGGCAGGGGGGAGAGACCCAGTACTTC.

V and J are TRBV3-1 and TRBJ2-2; no clear D. The CDR3 length is 18 residues. From germline, CDR1 is LGHDT and CDR2 YNNKEL (reference sequence). V lost 1 base and J lost 3, with 18 bases in between. The CDR3 protein is CASSQADPRAIHTGELFF. In nucleotides, the CDR3 is TGTGCCAGCAGCCAAGCTGATCCAAGGGCAATCCACACCGGGGAGCTGTTTTTT.

This clonotype came up many times. J is TRBJ2-7 and V is TRBV6-2 or TRBV6-3; tentatively, D is TRBD1 (5 bases). Germline values: CDR1 MNHEY, CDR2 SVGEGT. This CDR3 region has 15 residues. Trimming removed 7 bases from V and 7 bases from J, with 23 bases in between. The CDR3: CASIPGPQRGWEQYF. The CDR3 DNA reads as TGTGCCAGCATCCCCGGCCCCCAAAGGGGTTGGGAGCAGTACTTC.

This clonotype was detected many times. The J gene is TRBJ1-1, the V gene TRBV7-3, with D possibly being TRBD1 (5 bases). The V end was cut by 1 base, the J end by 3 bases, with 9 bases between. Per germline, CDR1 SGHTA and CDR2 FQGTGA. This CDR3 spans 14 amino acids. CDR3 sequence (DNA): TGTGCCAGCAGCTTAAGTCAGGGTCACACTGAAGCTTTCTTT. Translated, it gives CASSLSQGHTEAFF. The full variable domain, with the rest looked up from reference TRBV7-3 and TRBJ1-1, is GAGVSQTPSNKVTEKGKYVELRCDPISGHTALYWYRQSLGQGPEFLIYFQGTGAADDSGLPNDRFFAVRPEGSVSTLKIQRTERGDSAVYLCASSLSQGHTEAFFGQGTRLTVV.

This sequence joins TRBV11-2 and TRBJ2-7, with D maybe TRBD2 (6 bases). Trimming took 0 bases from V and 1 from J, leaving 13 bases between them. Germline CDR1 is SGHAT and CDR2 is FQNNGV. This CDR3 region has 16 residues. The CDR3 nucleotides are TGTGCCAGCAGCTTAGAGGGGGGTGGGGGATCCTACGAGCAGTACTTC. As protein: CASSLEGGGGSYEQYF. The variable domain in full, completed from reference TRBV11-2 and TRBJ2-7, reads EAGVAQSPRYKIIEKRQSVAFWCNPISGHATLYWYQQILGQGPKLLIQFQNNGVVDDSQLPKDRFSAERLKGVDSTLKIQPAKLEDSAVYLCASSLEGGGGSYEQYFGPGTRLTVT.

The chain is built from TRBV7-6 and TRBJ1-4; 10 bases are a match to TRBD1. This CDR3 has 15 residues. The germline V gene has CDR1 SGHVS and CDR2 FNYEAQ. With 4 bases clipped from V and 8 bases from J, the junction kept 7 bases outside the gene matches. The CDR3 here is CASSSSTGGLEKLFF. CDR3 nucleotides: TGTGCCAGCAGCTCCTCGACAGGGGGCCTCGAAAAACTGTTTTTT.

This clonotype was counted many times. The chain combines TRBV20-1 with TRBJ1-4; weak D call: TRBD1 (6 bases). Germline lookup yields CDR1 DFQATT and CDR2 SNEGSKA (reference sequence). The CDR3 loop spans 14 amino acids. V was clipped by 1 base and J by 1 base, with 7 bases between them. The CDR3 sequence is CSARGGLTNEKLFF. The DNA for the CDR3 is TGCAGTGCTAGAGGGGGGCTAACTAATGAAAAACTGTTTTTT.

This chain connects TRBV27 to TRBJ2-2; TRBD2 matches 14 bases. The CDR3 has 20 amino acids. The germline V gene encodes CDR1 MNHEY and CDR2 SMNVEV (reference sequence). With V trimmed by 9 bases and J by 7 bases, 22 bases remained unmatched. CDR3 sequence: CASSPQRAGLAGVGGGELFF. In DNA form, the CDR3 reads TGTGCCAGTTCCCCTCAACGGGCGGGACTAGCGGGAGTGGGTGGCGGGGAGCTGTTTTTT.

This chain links TRBV6-1 with TRBJ2-1; 15 nucleotides line up with TRBD2. CDR3 size: 17 residues. Germline CDR1 MNHNS, CDR2 SASEGT. With V trimmed by 2 bases and J by 4 bases, 3 bases remained unmatched. CDR3 sequence reads: CASSERTSGRAYNEQFF. The DNA for the CDR3 is TGTGCCAGCAGTGAAAGGACTAGCGGGAGGGCATACAATGAGCAGTTCTTC.

This clonotype was counted many times. The rearrangement links TRBV20-1 to TRBJ1-3; no reliable D call. V was trimmed by 4 bases and J by 2 bases, leaving 6 bases between them. The CDR3 has 12 amino acids. Per the germline V gene, CDR1 is DFQATT and CDR2 is SNEGSKA (reference sequence). CDR3 sequence (DNA): TGCAGTGCTAATGTGCCTGGAAACACCATATATTTT. Residues: CSANVPGNTIYF.

This clonotype was counted many times. V usage is TRBV6-1 and J usage is TRBJ2-5; TRBD1 matches at 10 bases. Germline trimming cut 6 bases from V and 4 bases from J; bases unmatched to any gene: 8. Germline V gene lookup returns CDR1 MNHNS and CDR2 SASEGT. CDR3 length: 15 residues. CDR3 in DNA: TGTGCCAGCAGGGGGACAGGGGCAGGAAGAGAGACCCAGTACTTC. Amino acid sequence: CASRGTGAGRETQYF.

The chain has TRBV20-1 and TRBJ2-7; 11 nucleotides agree with TRBD1. V lost 5 bases, J lost 5 bases, and 11 bases stayed unmatched. The CDR3 contains 15 residues. CDR1 is DFQATT and CDR2 is SNEGSKA in the germline V gene (reference sequence). This CDR3 reads CSASRLGQGVHEQYF. The CDR3 nucleotides read TGCAGTGCTTCCCGCCTGGGACAGGGGGTCCACGAGCAGTACTTC.

This clonotype was observed a handful of times. The V call is TRBV6-5, the J call TRBJ2-3; TRBD2 might be the D (6 bases). V lost 4 bases and J 5 bases, leaving 13 bases between the germline ends. In germline, CDR1 is MNHEY, CDR2 SVGAGI. The CDR3 sequence is 14 residues long. CDR3 region: CASSSPGLGDTQYF. CDR3 DNA sequence: TGTGCCAGCAGTTCTCCGGGACTGGGAGATACGCAGTATTTT.

This clonotype has only a few counts. V usage is TRBV4-3 and J usage is TRBJ2-3; TRBD1 or TRBD2 may be the D gene (6 bases each). The CDR3 totals 16 residues. Trimming took 3 bases from V and 3 from J, leaving 16 bases between them. The germline V gene has CDR1 LGHNA and CDR2 YSLEER. Here the CDR3 DNA reads TGCGCCAGCAGCCAGTCACGGGGGCCAAGAACAGATACGCAGTATTTT. Amino acid sequence: CASSQSRGPRTDTQYF.

This clonotype was recorded a few times. The chain links TRBV6-1 to TRBJ2-7; 8 nucleotides align to TRBD1. CDR3 length equals 14 residues. Germline assignment: CDR1 MNHNS and CDR2 SASEGT. The ends lost 6 bases at V and 3 bases at J; junction bases unmatched: 7. CDR3 nucleotide sequence: TGTGCCAGCAGCGGACAGGGTTGGCGCTACGAGCAGTACTTC. Translated: CASSGQGWRYEQYF.

Many counts were recorded for this clonotype. The rearrangement uses TRBV20-1 and TRBJ1-1; D gene uncertain. CDR3 length: 13 amino acids. From germline, CDR1 is DFQATT and CDR2 SNEGSKA (reference sequence). Trimming stripped 3 bases from V and 3 bases from J, with 11 bases between. Written as DNA, the CDR3 is TGCAGTGCTAGTCCCCTAGTTGACACTGAAGCTTTCTTT. The encoded protein is CSASPLVDTEAFF.

This clonotype was counted a single time. This chain connects TRBV5-6 to TRBJ2-2; D is possibly TRBD1 (6 bases). CDR1 and CDR2 from the germline V gene are SGHDT and YYEEEE. V lost 1 base and J lost 12, with 16 bases in between. CDR3 length: 14 residues. CDR3: CASSLTGMAPKLFF. The DNA for the CDR3 is TGTGCCAGCAGCTTGACAGGGATGGCCCCCAAGCTGTTTTTT.

Many counts were recorded for this clonotype. This chain links TRBV7-2 with TRBJ2-3; no reliable D call. This CDR3 contains 13 residues. Germline V CDR1 and CDR2: SGHTA, FQGNSA. The V and J ends lost 6 bases and 4 bases respectively, with 11 bases between them. In DNA, the CDR3 is TGTGCCAGCAGTTCCAATGGGGCAGATACGCAGTATTTT. Its translation: CASSSNGADTQYF.

This clonotype was observed many times. One junction end disagrees with the germline gene, perhaps due to a read error. The chain couples TRBV20-1 to TRBJ2-7, with D perhaps matching TRBD2 (6 bases). The CDR3 consists of 14 residues. CDR1 and CDR2 (germline): DFQATT, SNEGSKA (reference sequence). The CDR3 is CSAAAGLDSSEQHF. CDR3 nucleotide sequence: TGCAGTGCCGCCGCGGGACTCGACTCGAGCGAGCAGCACTTC.

This clonotype was recorded many times. The genes are TRBV28 and TRBJ2-3; TRBD2 matches at 14 bases. CDR1 MDHEN and CDR2 SYDVKM come from the germline V gene. V lost 3 bases, J lost 8 bases, and 16 bases stayed unmatched. The CDR3 has 19 residues. The CDR3 reads CASSFTGTSGRHLPTTQYF. The CDR3 nucleotides are TGTGCCAGCAGTTTCACCGGGACTAGCGGGAGACACCTGCCTACTACGCAGTATTTT.

The table lists this clonotype with many counts. This chain connects TRBV2 to TRBJ2-1, with D hard to call. CDR1 is SNHLY and CDR2 is FYNNEI in the germline V gene. CDR3 size: 13 residues. Trimming removed 0 bases from V and 9 bases from J, with 9 bases in between. CDR3 sequence reads: CASSEAKLTEQFF. DNA for the CDR3: TGTGCCAGCAGTGAAGCGAAGCTAACTGAGCAGTTCTTC.

This clonotype was found many times. The gene calls are TRBV11-2 and TRBJ2-5, with D perhaps matching TRBD2 (5 bases). This CDR3 comprises 15 residues. Per the germline V gene, CDR1 is SGHAT and CDR2 is FQNNGV. V dropped 5 bases and J dropped 5 bases, with 18 bases sitting between them. The CDR3 coding sequence is TGTGCCAGCAGCCCCTCGGCCGGCCCGGGGGAGACCCAGTACTTC. Its protein product is CASSPSAGPGETQYF.